The next 21 T cell receptor delta chains were all read from a single sample in a study of γδ T cells in repeated Plasmodium falciparum infection. Bulk repertoires came from Vgamma9/Vdelta2+ or Vdelta2-negative gammadelta T cells flow-sorted from PBMC. TCRdb ran CATT on the multiplex PCR reads. This sample carries 50,000 to 55,000 delta-chain clones, roughly 2% of them seen once, and the ten largest clones take 24%. The sequenced sample consisted of gamma-delta T cells from blood. The source of these receptors is a pool of human donors (malaria-infected and uninfected, not separated).

Comment on this clone: Given a far larger clone just one base away, this is likely a sequencing read error. Other DNA sequences in the sample encode the same CDR3. V and J are TRDV1 and TRDJ1, with 12 bases matching TRDD3. Here the J gene came from matching the DNA to germline, since TCRdb omits it. Germline-derived CDR1 and CDR2 are TSWWSYY and QGS. The CDR3 runs to 24 residues. Here the CDR3 DNA reads TGTGCCCTTGGGGAAAGGACCCCTTACCGGCCCTTGTACTGGGGGATACTCTACACCGATAAACTCATCTTT. Its protein is CALGERTPYRPLYWGILYTDKLIF.

Comments on this clone: TCRdb has a much larger clone's protein, which differs at residue 19 from the translation of this DNA, likely because of a read error; what is shown is the protein translated from the DNA. The J gene was not called, though the V gene is TRDV2; the table's D gene call, TRDD3, was not cross checked with the DNA. Germline V gene sequence: CDR1 GEAIGNYY, CDR2 EKD. The CDR3 has 21 amino acids. The CDR3 spells CACVSLTDTGGYFSNTDKHIF. The DNA of the CDR3 is TGTGCCTGTGTTTCCCTAACCGATACTGGGGGATATTTTTCGAACACCGATAAACACATCTTT.

At least ten counts were recorded for this clone. The TCRdb protein, from a much larger clone, departs from this DNA's translation at residue 8, likely by read error; the protein shown derives from the DNA. The J gene is TRDJ1, the V gene TRDV1; 10 bases line up with TRDD3. TCRdb records no J gene; here it was assigned by comparing the DNA to germline. The junction had 16 bases not matched to a gene; V was cut back by 3 bases and J by 0 bases. Germline V gene data show CDR1 as TSWWSYY and CDR2 as QGS. This CDR3 comprises 20 residues. CDR3 nucleotide sequence: TGTGCTCTTGGGGAGGTCCTCCCACAACTGGGGGATTGGAACACCGATAAACTCATCTTT. Amino acids: CALGEVLPQLGDWNTDKLIF.

Turning to this clone: This likely traces to a read error, being one base from a far larger clone. This same CDR3 is encoded by further DNA sequences in the sample. The V gene call is TRDV2, and the J gene call is absent; TRDD3 was called by the table and not checked on the DNA. Per the germline V gene, CDR1 is GEAIGNYY and CDR2 is EKD. The CDR3 sequence is 15 residues long. CDR3: CACDVLGETSDKLIF. CDR3 nucleotides: TGTGCCTGTGACGTACTGGGGGAGACCTCCGATAAACTCATCTTC.

The table lists this clone with a few counts. The likely explanation is a read error, given a far larger clone one base away. The sample holds other DNA sequences that translate to the same CDR3. The V call is TRDV1, the J call TRDJ1; 11 nucleotides match TRDD3. TCRdb leaves out the J gene; it was filled in here by matching the DNA to germline. Trimming cost V 4 bases and J 7 bases; bases outside gene matches: 29. This CDR3 spans 22 amino acids. The V gene's germline CDR1 is TSWWSYY and CDR2 QGS. The CDR3 reads CALGATFLLAELGDTMAGKLIF. The CDR3 coding sequence is TGTGCTCTTGGGGCGACCTTCCTACTCGCGGAATTGGGGGATACGATGGCTGGTAAACTCATCTTT.

This clone was counted ten times or more. This DNA's translation differs at residue 16 from TCRdb's protein, which comes from a much larger clone; a read error is likely, and the protein shown is translated from the DNA. The chain carries TRDV2 and TRDJ1; 9 nucleotides line up with TRDD3. This CDR3 has 17 amino acids. Looked up from germline, CDR1 is GEAIGNYY and CDR2 is EKD. The CDR3 nucleotides are TGTGCCTGTGACCCGGTCGGTCTGGGGGATTACACCGATAAACTCACCTTT. Protein: CACDPVGLGDYTDKLTF.

This clone was counted only a few times. For this DNA, TCRdb reports the protein of a much larger clone, which diverges at residue 5, most likely from a read error; the protein presented here is translated directly from the DNA. This chain connects TRDV2 to TRDJ1, with 10 bases fitting TRDD3. TCRdb does not report a J gene; here it was assigned by matching the DNA to germline references. CDR1 is GEAIGNYY, CDR2 EKD, per germline. Trimming removed 3 bases from V and 0 bases from J; junction bases left unmatched: 9. This CDR3 comprises 17 residues. CDR3 amino acids: CACDAVSTGGYTDKLIF. CDR3 DNA: TGTGCCTGTGACGCCGTAAGTACTGGGGGATACACCGATAAACTCATCTTT.

This clone was seen ten or more times. This likely stems from a read error, as it lies one base from a far larger clone. The chain joins TRDV1 to TRDJ1; 10 nucleotides match TRDD3. No J segment appears in TCRdb, so it was assigned here by matching the sequence to germline. The CDR3 contains 22 residues. The germline CDR1 and CDR2 sequences are TSWWSYY and QGS. The V and J ends lost 4 bases and 0 bases, in that order; junction bases with no gene match: 23. In DNA, the CDR3 is TGTGCTCTTGGGGGACGAACTTTCTACTGGGGGATGATAAGAGAGTACACCGATAAACTCATCTTT. Amino acid sequence: CALGGRTFYWGMIREYTDKLIF.

Comment on this clone: A far larger clone is one nucleotide away, so this likely arose from a read error. Other nucleotide sequences in the sample specify the same CDR3. V gene assignment gives TRAV38-2/DV8, but the J gene was left uncalled; the D call in the table, TRDD3, was not verified against the DNA. The length of the CDR3 is 21 residues. CDR1 and CDR2 (germline): TSESDYY, QEAYKQQN. The CDR3 DNA sequence: TGTGCTTATAGGAGTTATCCTTCCTACATTTGGTGGGGATTTAGCAGCGATAAACTCATCTTC. This codes for CAYRSYPSYIWWGFSSDKLIF.

Notes on this clone: The protein given by TCRdb reflects a much larger clone and differs at residue 8 from this DNA's translation, likely from a read error; the protein shown is the DNA's translation. The chain is built from TRDV1 and TRDJ1; the D is unclear. V was shortened by 4 bases and J by 1 base, with 19 bases between the two germline ends. CDR3 length: 17 residues. Germline CDR1 is TSWWSYY and CDR2 is QGS. The CDR3 reads CALGGLYSPGITDKLIF. The CDR3 DNA sequence: TGTGCTCTTGGGGGACTCTACTCCCCCGGTATCACCGATAAACTCATCTTT.

There are a few counts of this clone. A far larger clone is one base from this, pointing to a likely read error. Other nucleotide sequences in the sample specify the same CDR3. The CDR3 spells CAFDPPLLYTDKLIF. The DNA for the CDR3 is TGTGCCTTTGACCCACCCCTATTATATACCGATAAACTCATCTTT. The chain joins TRDV3 to TRDJ1; D gene unclear. TCRdb gives no J gene; it was assigned here by matching the DNA to germline. V was trimmed by 2 bases and J by 2 bases, leaving 18 bases between them. There are 15 residues in the CDR3. Germline V gene lookup returns CDR1 TVYSNPD and CDR2 GDNSRS (reference sequence).

This clone occurred a few times. A far larger clone is off by one base, so a read error is likely. The sample holds other DNA sequences that translate to the same CDR3. This rearrangement joins TRDV1 to TRDJ1; tentative D call: TRDD3 (6 bases). The J gene was missing in TCRdb and was found by matching the end of the DNA to germline. This CDR3 spans 21 amino acids. CDR1 is TSWWSYY, CDR2 QGS, per germline. The CDR3 region has the DNA TGTGCCCTTGGGGAACCCCGCTTGGCTACGTTTGGATACTTCTACACCGATAAACTCATCTTT. This sequence encodes CALGEPRLATFGYFYTDKLIF.

This clone was found a few times. TCRdb lists the protein of a much larger clone for this DNA, which differs at residue 23, so this is likely a read error; the protein given here is translated from the DNA itself. The rearrangement uses TRDV3 and TRDJ1, with 9 nucleotides matching TRDD3. The J gene was missing in TCRdb and was found by matching the end of the DNA to germline. This CDR3 contains 26 residues. The germline V gene encodes CDR1 TVYSNPD and CDR2 GDNSRS (reference sequence). CDR3 in amino acids: CAYGSFLKPLLLGDPEYPPTVYTLIF. The CDR3, as DNA: TGTGCATACGGATCCTTCCTTAAGCCCCTGTTACTGGGGGACCCCGAATATCCCCCCACTGTTTATACACTCATCTTT.

This clone appeared many times. Given a far larger clone just one base away, this is likely a sequencing read error. Other nucleotide sequences in the sample specify the same CDR3. This rearrangement joins TRDV1 to TRDJ1; 12 nucleotides line up with TRDD3. Germline V gives CDR1 TSWWSYY, CDR2 QGS. The CDR3 contains 20 residues. In DNA, the CDR3 is TGTGCTCTCGGGGAAGGTCTACCGTACTGGGGGATACCGTACACCGATAAACTCATCTTT. Its translation: CALGEGLPYWGIPYTDKLIF.

This clone was seen many times. The protein that TCRdb holds for this DNA derives from a much larger clone and differs from the translated DNA at residue 9, which likely indicates a read error; the protein shown here is translated from the DNA. The V and J genes are TRDV1 and TRDJ1, with D uncertain. The J gene is not listed in TCRdb, so it was assigned here from a DNA match to germline. Trimming removed 5 bases from V and 3 bases from J, with 13 bases in between. Germline V lookup: CDR1 TSWWSYY, CDR2 QGS. There are 14 residues in the CDR3. The DNA of the CDR3 is TGTGCTCTTGGGTGTGCTCAAGTGCCCGATAAACTCATCTTT. Its translation: CALGCAQVPDKLIF.

This clone was detected many times. TCRdb's listed protein matches a much larger clone and diverges from this DNA's translation at residue 16, likely through a read error; the protein shown comes from the DNA. The chain carries TRAV38-2/DV8 and TRDJ1; 8 bases map to TRDD3. V lost 1 base, J lost 1 base, and 30 bases stayed unmatched. Germline CDR1 TSESDYY, CDR2 QEAYKQQN. This CDR3 has 24 residues. The DNA for the CDR3 is TGTGCTTATAGGAGCTTCGAATACTTCCAAGCTACGTACTGGGGGGTACCGGCCACCGATAAACTCATCTTT. Amino acid sequence: CAYRSFEYFQATYWGVPATDKLIF.

This clone was counted between two and nine times. The protein recorded in TCRdb matches a much larger clone and deviates from this DNA's translation at residue 15, suggesting a read error; the protein here is obtained by translating the DNA. The chain joins TRDV1 to TRDJ1, with 9 bases fitting TRDD2. TCRdb does not report a J gene; here it was assigned by matching the DNA to germline references. V was clipped by 6 bases and J by 0 bases; unmatched bases: 32. Germline loops: CDR1 TSWWSYY, CDR2 QGS. The CDR3 covers 24 residues. DNA of the CDR3: TGTGCTCTTGGACCATATCGGGCCCCTTCCTACGTGTTTACTGAGGGCCGTTACACCGATAAACTCATCTTT. Translated: CALGPYRAPSYVFTEGRYTDKLIF.

With regard to this clone: A far larger clone is a single base away, which makes a read error likely. The sample contains more than one DNA sequence encoding this CDR3. The chain has TRDV1 and TRDJ1; 12 bases agree with TRDD3. No J segment appears in TCRdb, so it was assigned here by matching the sequence to germline. J gave up 0 bases and V 6 bases, and 20 bases lay outside the gene matches. The CDR3 runs to 21 residues. Germline V gives CDR1 TSWWSYY, CDR2 QGS. CDR3 nucleotides: TGTGCTCTTGGAGTTGCCAGAGGCTGGGGGATACGAATCCTGTACACCGATAAACTCATCTTT. Its translation is CALGVARGWGIRILYTDKLIF.

Note on this clone: The amino acid sequence in TCRdb belongs to a much larger clone and departs from this DNA's translation at residue 14, likely a sequencing read error; the sequence shown is translated from the DNA. The V gene is TRDV3, the J gene TRDJ1; TRDD2 is a possible D gene (9 bases). V lost 0 bases, J lost 0 bases, and 41 bases lay in between. Per the germline V gene, CDR1 is TVYSNPD and CDR2 is GDNSRS (reference sequence). CDR3 length equals 24 residues. This CDR3 reads CAFSYPSYLGDVLRDTLYTDKLIF. The CDR3 nucleotides are TGTGCCTTTAGCTACCCTTCCTACTTAGGGGATGTACTGCGGGATACGCTGTACACCGATAAACTCATCTTT. Variable domain in full (rest from reference TRDV3 and TRDJ1): CDKVTQSSPDQTVASGSEVVLLCTYDTVYSNPDLFWYRIRPDYSFQFVFYGDNSRSEGADFTQGRFSVKHILTQKAFHLVISPVRTEDSATYYCAFSYPSYLGDVLRDTLYTDKLIFGKGTRVTVEP.

This clone showed up just a few times. A far larger clone differs by one base, so this is likely a read error. The DNA is omitted, as the CDR3 cannot be located on it reliably, and the CDR3 follows TCRdb's listing. Other DNA sequences in this specimen translate into the identical CDR3. No J gene call was made, and the V gene is TRDV1; TRDD3 is the table's D call and was not checked against the DNA. Both ends counted, the CDR3 spans 23 residues. CDR1 and CDR2 from the germline V gene are TSWWSYY and QGS. The CDR3 region is CALGAPYEFLLWGIGAYTDKLIF.

This clone was seen ten or more times. It differs at one base from a far larger clone, so likely a read error. The same CDR3 can be traced to other DNA sequences in this sample. This chain joins TRDV1 and TRDJ1; 12 nucleotides align to TRDD3. No J gene is reported in TCRdb; it was inferred here by comparing the DNA with germline. Looked up from germline, CDR1 is TSWWSYY and CDR2 is QGS. CDR3 size: 22 residues. With V trimmed by 0 bases and J by 0 bases, 17 bases remained unmatched. For the CDR3, the DNA is TGTGCTCTTGGGGAACTCTGCCCTCATCTACTGGGGGATACTATATACACCGATAAACTCATCTTT. Residues: CALGELCPHLLGDTIYTDKLIF.